These 4 T cell receptor beta chains share one sample of origin, sequenced in a study of Ad26.COV2.S vaccination and SARS-CoV-2 variants. This table comes from immunoSEQ multiplex PCR, and its TCRdb copy is limited to in-frame clones, with some not included. The sample has around 450,000 clones; 75% to 90% are singletons. As for treatment: around 19 received Ad26.COV2.S at low or high dose, single or two shots; roughly five received placebo; per-sample allocation not given. The samples were gathered on day 63 after the first injection of vaccine or placebo. Sequencing used peripheral blood, obtained in a trial of Ad26.COV2.S vaccine versus placebo. All receptors derive from a person aged 18-65 years who received the Ad26.COV2.S COVID-19 vaccine or a placebo.

The V gene is TRBV10-3, the J gene TRBJ2-5; D possibly uses TRBD1 or TRBD2 (6 bases each). Germline V lookup: CDR1 ENHRY, CDR2 SYGVKD. This CDR3 has 13 amino acids. V was cut by 6 bases and J by 3 bases, with 11 bases left in between. The CDR3 DNA reads TGTGCCATCAGCCCAGGGGAGGAAGAGACCCAGTACTTC. Translated, it gives CAISPGEEETQYF.

This clone was seen more than once but under ten times. The chain couples TRBV9 to TRBJ1-1, with D maybe TRBD1 (5 bases). Germline loops: CDR1 SGDLS, CDR2 YYNGEE. CDR3 length equals 14 residues. V gave up 0 bases and J gave up 5 bases, with 11 bases separating them. The CDR3 region is CASSVERGGTEAFF. The DNA of the CDR3 is TGTGCCAGCAGCGTAGAAAGGGGTGGGACTGAAGCTTTCTTT.

This clone was seen just once. The chain is built from TRBV7-2 and TRBJ1-5; 9 bases match TRBD1. The germline V gene encodes CDR1 SGHTA and CDR2 FQGNSA. The CDR3 is 16 amino acids. Trimming took 3 bases from V and 5 from J; bases not matched to a gene: 8. Here the CDR3 reads CASSLAGTGYYQPQHF. The DNA of the CDR3 is TGTGCCAGCAGCTTGGCCGGGACAGGGTATTATCAGCCCCAGCATTTT. Complete variable domain (other parts from reference TRBV7-2 and TRBJ1-5): GAGVSQSPSNKVTEKGKDVELRCDPISGHTALYWYRQSLGQGLEFLIYFQGNSAPDKSGLPSDRFSAERTGGSVSTLTIQRTQQEDSAVYLCASSLAGTGYYQPQHFGDGTRLSIL.

This clone was counted a single time. The V gene is TRBV7-3, the J gene TRBJ2-3; perhaps TRBD1 as D (6 bases). Trimming shortened V by 5 bases and J by 6 bases, and 21 bases separated the two germline ends. The CDR3 runs to 16 residues. Germline loops: CDR1 SGHTA, CDR2 FQGTGA. CDR3 sequence: CASSPGQGSAWDTQYF. CDR3 DNA: TGTGCCAGCAGCCCCGGGCAGGGGTCAGCTTGGGATACGCAGTATTTT. Full variable domain (remainder filled in from reference TRBV7-3 and TRBJ2-3): GAGVSQTPSNKVTEKGKYVELRCDPISGHTALYWYRQSLGQGPEFLIYFQGTGAADDSGLPNDRFFAVRPEGSVSTLKIQRTERGDSAVYLCASSPGQGSAWDTQYFGPGTRLTVL.